This TCR beta chain was retrieved from a study of beta chain features in type 1 diabetes (dated by TCRdb to the late 2010s). Concerning the study at large: No differences in mean age, gender distribution, total cell number or subset yield were found between patients and healthy donors. A total of some 100,000,000 sorted cells were examined across all samples, and the number of cells per subset was strongly correlated with RNA yield. The study compared TCRB repertoires of sorted circulating CD4+ T cell subsets between recently diagnosed type 1 diabetes patients and matched healthy donors. Regulatory and stem cell-like memory subsets were isolated from only 8 patients and roughly eight healthy donors, whereas naive and central memory subsets came from all 30 or so donors. Overall results and qualifications from the work: Type 1 diabetes patients showed a moderate but significant shortening of TCRB CDR3 length in all four CD4+ subsets. PCR may preferentially amplify shorter templates, but because patient and control samples were amplified and corrected together, any resulting skew would affect both groups equally. Because cDNA was sequenced instead of genomic DNA, highly expressing activated cells could be over-represented, though the groups showed no difference in activation or CD3 levels. At VDJ recombination sites, patients with type 1 diabetes made fewer insertions and deleted more nucleotides, a pattern implying thymic rearrangement abnormalities. Naive, central memory and regulatory TCRB repertoires appeared to be more similar among patients than among healthy donors. Because the HLA sub-analyses included only small numbers of individuals, any influence of HLA type on TCRB rearrangement was left unresolved.

Details on this clone: Its antigen remains undetermined. One base away there is no much larger clone; base qualities are not given.

The V end loses 2 bases and the J end loses 5 bases, and a stretch of 13 bases separates them. The CDR3 runs 14 amino acids, cysteine and phenylalanine included. Only CDR3 DNA is held: 42 bases, read in frame from base 1. As encoded in the germline V gene (reference sequence), CDR1 is GTSNPN while CDR2 is SVGIG. The High Capacity cDNA Reverse Transcription Kit was used to reverse transcribe all of the isolated RNA, meaning that expressed TCRB transcripts were what got sequenced. Deep immunoSEQ sequencing was performed on naive, central memory and regulatory T cell samples, with an average of roughly 3.6 million total reads per sample. Sorted cells were lysed in RLT buffer and RNA was extracted with DNase-treated RNeasy Micro or Mini kits, depending on cell number. To prevent cross-contamination, every cell subset was processed on its own, while patient and healthy donor samples were processed together. The immunoSEQ multiplex PCR was used to amplify TCRB sequences from cDNA, yielding 87-bp fragments that span the CDR3 region. Sequencing of the amplicons was done on the Illumina HiSeq platform. For the original study's pipeline: Synthetic template baselines were used to correct PCR bias computationally, reads within Hamming distance 2 were collapsed, and singletons that could not be merged were discarded. Reads were aligned against IMGT to assign V, D and J genes, CDR3 length and insertions or deletions at six rearrangement sites. Within each subset, clonotype counts were normalized to sorted cell number, and only after that were true diversity and Gini coefficients computed with the tcR R package. The overlap coefficient, calculated on TCRB nucleotide sequences, was used to measure repertoire sharing. As a proxy for the pre-selection repertoire, out-of-frame TCRB sequences from naive cells were analyzed. As stored in TCRdb, this immuneACCESS dataset retains in-frame rearrangements with V and J assigned. A fraction of the clones does not appear; measured against another copy, unresolved V genes explain less than half of the discrepancy, and the remainder lacks a known reason. D and trimming come from the DNA, and the V and J calls and clone size come from that table. For this sample the table gives approximately 160,000 clones, of which almost 65% were detected only once. The ten largest clonotypes hold nearly 0.09% of the sample.

Each donor gave one peripheral blood draw, averaging roughly 0.11 L, which was collected into heparinised tubes. A BD FACSAria II was used to sort naive, central memory, regulatory and stem cell-like memory CD4+ T cells with a panel that included CD45RO, CCR7, CD25, CD127, CD95 and CD27. Purity was above 95% for every sorted population. Right away, PBMCs were isolated by Lymphoprep density gradient centrifugation and were stained directly, with no culture step. So that batch effects would be minimized, each experiment stained and sorted samples in pairs, pairing one healthy donor with one patient. Specimen: naive CD4+ T cells from blood. The cell subset or site label here, explained by the study, means: true naive CD4+ T cells. The chain uses TRBV30 and TRBJ1-5, and TRBD1 may be the D gene, going by 5 matching bases. The receptor's source is a young man with type 1 diabetes. The nucleotide sequence reads TGTGCCTGGAGTCCCGGGACTTATTATCAGCCCCAGCATTTT. This translates into CAWSPGTYYQPQHF.